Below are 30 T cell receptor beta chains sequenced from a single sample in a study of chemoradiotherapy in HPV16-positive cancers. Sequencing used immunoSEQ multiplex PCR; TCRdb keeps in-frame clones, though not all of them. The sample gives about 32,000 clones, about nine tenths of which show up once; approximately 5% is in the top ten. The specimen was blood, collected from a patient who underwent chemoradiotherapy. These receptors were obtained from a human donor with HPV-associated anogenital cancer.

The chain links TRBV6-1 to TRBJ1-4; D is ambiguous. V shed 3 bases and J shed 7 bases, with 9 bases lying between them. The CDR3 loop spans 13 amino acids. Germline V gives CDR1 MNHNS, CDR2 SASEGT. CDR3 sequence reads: CASSEGWVEKLFF. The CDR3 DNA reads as TGTGCCAGCAGTGAGGGTTGGGTTGAAAAACTGTTTTTT.

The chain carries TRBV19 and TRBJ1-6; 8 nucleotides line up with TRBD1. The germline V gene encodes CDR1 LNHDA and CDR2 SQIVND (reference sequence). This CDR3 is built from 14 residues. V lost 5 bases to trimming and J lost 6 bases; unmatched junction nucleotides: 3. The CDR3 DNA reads TGTGCCAGTAGTGTGGACAGGGCTAATTCACCCCTCCACTTT. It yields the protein CASSVDRANSPLHF. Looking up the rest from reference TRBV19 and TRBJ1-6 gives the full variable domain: DGGITQSPKYLFRKEGQNVTLSCEQNLNHDAMYWYRQDPGQGLRLIYYSQIVNDFQKGDIAEGYSVSREKKESFPLTVTSAQKNPTAFYLCASSVDRANSPLHFGNGTRLTVT.

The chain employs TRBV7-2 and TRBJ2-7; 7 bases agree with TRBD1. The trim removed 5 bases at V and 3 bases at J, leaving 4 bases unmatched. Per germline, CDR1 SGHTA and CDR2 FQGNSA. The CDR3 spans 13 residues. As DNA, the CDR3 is TGTGCCAGCAGCCCGAGACAGGGCTACGAGCAGTACTTC. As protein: CASSPRQGYEQYF.

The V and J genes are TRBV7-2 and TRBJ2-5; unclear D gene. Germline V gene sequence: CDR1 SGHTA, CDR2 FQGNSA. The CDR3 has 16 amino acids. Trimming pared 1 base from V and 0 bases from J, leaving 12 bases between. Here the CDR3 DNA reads TGTGCCAGCAGCTTAGGTCCGTGGGTGGACCAAGAGACCCAGTACTTC. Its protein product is CASSLGPWVDQETQYF.

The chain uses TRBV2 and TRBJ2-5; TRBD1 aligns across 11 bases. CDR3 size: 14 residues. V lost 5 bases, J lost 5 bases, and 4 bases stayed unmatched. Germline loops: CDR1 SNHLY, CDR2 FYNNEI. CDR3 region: CASSRDRGLETQYF. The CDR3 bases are TGTGCCAGCAGTAGGGACAGGGGGTTGGAGACCCAGTACTTC. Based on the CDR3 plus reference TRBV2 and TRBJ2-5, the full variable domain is EPEVTQTPSHQVTQMGQEVILRCVPISNHLYFYWYRQILGQKVEFLVSFYNNEISEKSEIFDDQFSVERPDGSNFTLKIRSTKLEDSAMYFCASSRDRGLETQYFGPGTRLLVL.

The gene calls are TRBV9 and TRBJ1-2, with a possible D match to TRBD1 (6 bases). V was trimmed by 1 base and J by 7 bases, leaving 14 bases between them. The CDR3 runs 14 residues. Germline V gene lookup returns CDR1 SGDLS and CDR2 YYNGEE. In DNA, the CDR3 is TGTGCCAGCAGCGTAATGGAGGGGGGCGTTGGCTACACCTTC. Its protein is CASSVMEGGVGYTF.

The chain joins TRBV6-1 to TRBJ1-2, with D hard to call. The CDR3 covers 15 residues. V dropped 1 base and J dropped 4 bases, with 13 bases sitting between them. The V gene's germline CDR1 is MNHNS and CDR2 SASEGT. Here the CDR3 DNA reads TGTGCCAGCAGTGAAGGAGTATTTTCAGTCTATGGCTACACCTTC. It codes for CASSEGVFSVYGYTF.

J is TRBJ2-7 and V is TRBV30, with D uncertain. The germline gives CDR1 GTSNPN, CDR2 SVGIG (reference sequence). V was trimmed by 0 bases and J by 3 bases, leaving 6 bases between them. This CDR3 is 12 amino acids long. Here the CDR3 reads CAWSVSSYEQYF. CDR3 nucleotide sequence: TGTGCCTGGAGTGTATCCAGCTACGAGCAGTACTTC.

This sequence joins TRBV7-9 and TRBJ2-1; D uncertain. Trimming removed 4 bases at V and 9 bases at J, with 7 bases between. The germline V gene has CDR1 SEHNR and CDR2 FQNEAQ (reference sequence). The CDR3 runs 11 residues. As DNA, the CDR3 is TGTGCCAGCAGCTCCACTGCTGAGCAGTTCTTC. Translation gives CASSSTAEQFF.

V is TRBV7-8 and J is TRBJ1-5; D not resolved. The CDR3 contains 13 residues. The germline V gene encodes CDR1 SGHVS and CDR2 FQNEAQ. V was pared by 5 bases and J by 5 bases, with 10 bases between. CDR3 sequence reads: CASSHVSYQPQHF. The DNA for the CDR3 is TGTGCCAGCAGCCATGTTTCCTATCAGCCCCAGCATTTT. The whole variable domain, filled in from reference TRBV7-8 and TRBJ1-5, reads GAGVSQSPRYKVAKRGQDVALRCDPISGHVSLFWYQQALGQGPEFLTYFQNEAQLDKSGLPSDRFFAERPEGSVSTLKIQRTQQEDSAVYLCASSHVSYQPQHFGDGTRLSIL.

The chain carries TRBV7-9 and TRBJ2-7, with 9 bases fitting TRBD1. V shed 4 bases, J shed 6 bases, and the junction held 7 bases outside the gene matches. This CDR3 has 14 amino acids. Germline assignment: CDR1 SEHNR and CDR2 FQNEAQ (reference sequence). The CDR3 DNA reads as TGTGCCAGCAGCTGGGGACAGGGTAGACCCGAGCAGTACTTC. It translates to CASSWGQGRPEQYF. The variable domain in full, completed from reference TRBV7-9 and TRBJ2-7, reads DTGVSQNPRHKITKRGQNVTFRCDPISEHNRLYWYRQTLGQGPEFLTYFQNEAQLEKSRLLSDRFSAERPKGSFSTLEIQRTEQGDSAMYLCASSWGQGRPEQYFGPGTRLTVT.

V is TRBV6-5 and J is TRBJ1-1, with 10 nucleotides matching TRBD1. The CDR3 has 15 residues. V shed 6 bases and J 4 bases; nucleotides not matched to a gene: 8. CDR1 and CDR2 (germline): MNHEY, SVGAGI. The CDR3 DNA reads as TGTGCCAGCAGCCTCGACAGGGGGCGGGGCACTGAAGCTTTCTTT. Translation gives CASSLDRGRGTEAFF.

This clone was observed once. CDR3 DNA sequence: TGTGCCAGCAGTTTATATCGGACAGGGAGGGAGTTGACTAATGAAAAACTGTTTTTT. Protein sequence: CASSLYRTGRELTNEKLFF. The V call is TRBV27, the J call TRBJ1-4; TRBD1 aligns across 8 bases. The CDR3 has 19 amino acids. Trimming took 1 base from V and 2 from J; bases not matched to a gene: 12. Per germline, CDR1 MNHEY and CDR2 SMNVEV (reference sequence).

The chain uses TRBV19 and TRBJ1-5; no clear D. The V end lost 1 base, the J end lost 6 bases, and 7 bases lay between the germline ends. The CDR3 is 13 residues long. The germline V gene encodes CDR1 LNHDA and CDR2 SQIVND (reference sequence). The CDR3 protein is CASSIAGSQPQHF. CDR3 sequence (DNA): TGTGCCAGTAGTATAGCGGGTAGTCAGCCCCAGCATTTT. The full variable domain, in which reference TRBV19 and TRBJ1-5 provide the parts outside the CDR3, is DGGITQSPKYLFRKEGQNVTLSCEQNLNHDAMYWYRQDPGQGLRLIYYSQIVNDFQKGDIAEGYSVSREKKESFPLTVTSAQKNPTAFYLCASSIAGSQPQHFGDGTRLSIL.

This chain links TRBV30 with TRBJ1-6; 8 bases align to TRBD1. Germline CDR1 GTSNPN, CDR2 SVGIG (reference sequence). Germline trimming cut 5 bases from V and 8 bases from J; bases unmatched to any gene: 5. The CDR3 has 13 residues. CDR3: CAWGQGVDSPLHF. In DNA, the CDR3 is TGTGCCTGGGGACAGGGAGTGGATTCACCCCTCCACTTT.

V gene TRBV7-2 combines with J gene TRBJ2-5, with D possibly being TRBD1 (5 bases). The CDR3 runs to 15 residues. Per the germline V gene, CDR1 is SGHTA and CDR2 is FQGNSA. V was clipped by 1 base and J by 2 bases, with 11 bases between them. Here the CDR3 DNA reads TGTGCCAGCAGCTTAGGGGGTCCAGGGCAAGAGACCCAGTACTTC. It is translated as CASSLGGPGQETQYF.

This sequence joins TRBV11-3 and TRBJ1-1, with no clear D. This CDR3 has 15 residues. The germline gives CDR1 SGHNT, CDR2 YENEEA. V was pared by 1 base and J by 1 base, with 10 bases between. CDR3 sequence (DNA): TGTGCCAGCAGCTTAGGTCGAGGCCGGAACACTGAAGCTTTCTTT. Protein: CASSLGRGRNTEAFF.

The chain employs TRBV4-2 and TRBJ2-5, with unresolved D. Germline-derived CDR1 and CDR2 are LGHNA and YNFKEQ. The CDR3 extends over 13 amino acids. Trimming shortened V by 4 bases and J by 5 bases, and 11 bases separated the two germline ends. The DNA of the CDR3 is TGTGCCAGCAGCCTCCGCCTGGCGGAGACCCAGTACTTC. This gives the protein CASSLRLAETQYF.

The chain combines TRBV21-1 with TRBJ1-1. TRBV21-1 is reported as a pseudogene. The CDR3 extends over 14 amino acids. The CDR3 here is CASGPDLRSTEAFF. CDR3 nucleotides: TGTGCCAGCGGGCCGGACTTACGGTCCACTGAAGCTTTCTTT.

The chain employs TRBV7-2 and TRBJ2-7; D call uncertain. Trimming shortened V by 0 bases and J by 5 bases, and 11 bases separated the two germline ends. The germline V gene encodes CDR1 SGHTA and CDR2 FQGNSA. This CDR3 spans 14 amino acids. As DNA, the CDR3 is TGTGCCAGCAGCTTAGCGGGTAGAACGGACGAGCAGTACTTC. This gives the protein CASSLAGRTDEQYF.

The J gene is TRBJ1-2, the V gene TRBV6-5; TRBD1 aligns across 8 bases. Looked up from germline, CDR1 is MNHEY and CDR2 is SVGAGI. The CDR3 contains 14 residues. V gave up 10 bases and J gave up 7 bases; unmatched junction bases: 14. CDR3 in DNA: TGTGCCACCGCCCGCGACAGGGGTCCTAGTGGCTACACCTTC. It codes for CATARDRGPSGYTF.

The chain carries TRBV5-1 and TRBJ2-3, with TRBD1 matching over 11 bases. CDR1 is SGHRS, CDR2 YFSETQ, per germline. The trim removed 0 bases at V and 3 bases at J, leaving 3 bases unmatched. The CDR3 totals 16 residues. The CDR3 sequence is CASSLAGTGGTDTQYF. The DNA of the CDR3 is TGCGCCAGCAGCTTGGCCGGGACAGGGGGGACAGATACGCAGTATTTT.

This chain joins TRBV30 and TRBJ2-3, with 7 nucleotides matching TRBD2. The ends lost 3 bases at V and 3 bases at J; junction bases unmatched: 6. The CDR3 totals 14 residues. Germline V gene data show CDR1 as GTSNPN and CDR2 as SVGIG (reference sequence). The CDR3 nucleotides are TGTGCCTGGAGGAGGGGAGGGCTTACAGATACGCAGTATTTT. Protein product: CAWRRGGLTDTQYF.

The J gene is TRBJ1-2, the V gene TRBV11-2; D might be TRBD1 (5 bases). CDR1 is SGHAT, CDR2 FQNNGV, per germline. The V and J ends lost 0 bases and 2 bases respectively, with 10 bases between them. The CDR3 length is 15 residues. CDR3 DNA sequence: TGTGCCAGCAGCTTAGATGGGACGGTGAACTATGGCTACACCTTC. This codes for CASSLDGTVNYGYTF.

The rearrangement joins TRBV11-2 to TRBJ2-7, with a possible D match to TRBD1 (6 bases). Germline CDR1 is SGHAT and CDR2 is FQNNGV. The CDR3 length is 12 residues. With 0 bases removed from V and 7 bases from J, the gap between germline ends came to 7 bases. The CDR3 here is CASSLDRGEQYF. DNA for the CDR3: TGTGCCAGCAGCTTAGATAGGGGGGAGCAGTACTTC.

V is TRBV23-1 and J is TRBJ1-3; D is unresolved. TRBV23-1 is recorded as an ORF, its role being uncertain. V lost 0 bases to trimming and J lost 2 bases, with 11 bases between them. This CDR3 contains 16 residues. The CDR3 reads CASSQSLCKTGNTIYF. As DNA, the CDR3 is TGCGCCAGCAGTCAATCCTTGTGCAAAACTGGAAACACCATATATTTT.

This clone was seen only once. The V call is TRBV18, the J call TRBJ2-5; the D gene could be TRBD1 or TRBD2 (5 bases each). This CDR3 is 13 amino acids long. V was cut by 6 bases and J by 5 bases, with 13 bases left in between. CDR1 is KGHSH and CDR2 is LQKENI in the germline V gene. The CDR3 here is CASSQDWGETQYF. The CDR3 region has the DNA TGTGCCAGCTCCCAGGACTGGGGGGAGACCCAGTACTTC.

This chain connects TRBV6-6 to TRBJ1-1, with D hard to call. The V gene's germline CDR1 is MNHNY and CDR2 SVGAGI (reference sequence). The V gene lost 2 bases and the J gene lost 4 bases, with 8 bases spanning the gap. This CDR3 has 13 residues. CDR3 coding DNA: TGTGCCAGCAGTTACGTCTCGGGCACTGAAGCTTTCTTT. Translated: CASSYVSGTEAFF.

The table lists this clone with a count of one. This CDR3 is CASSKGARHEQYF. The CDR3 nucleotides are TGTGCCAGCAGCAAAGGGGCCCGTCACGAGCAGTACTTC. The V call is TRBV21-1, the J call TRBJ2-7; TRBD1 is the table's D call, not checked against the DNA. TRBV21-1 is marked as a pseudogene. The CDR3 is made up of 13 amino acids.

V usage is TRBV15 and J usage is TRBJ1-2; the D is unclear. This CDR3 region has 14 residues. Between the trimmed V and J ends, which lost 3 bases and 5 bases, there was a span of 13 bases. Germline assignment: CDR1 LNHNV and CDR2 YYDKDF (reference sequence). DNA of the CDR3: TGTGCCACCAGCAGGGGTACCAATAAGTATGGCTACACCTTC. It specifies CATSRGTNKYGYTF.